These 29 T cell receptor beta chains came from one sample sequenced in a study of beta chain features in type 1 diabetes. Study-wide results and caveats: A moderate, significant TCRB CDR3 shortening appeared in type 1 diabetes across four CD4+ subsets.

No antigens are known for them. Sequenced material consisted of expressed TCRB transcripts (all of the isolated RNA was reverse transcribed). Using immunoSEQ multiplex PCR, the repertoire was profiled, and TCRdb retains in-frame clones only, with some absent. This sample has 600,000 to 700,000 clones, with around 12% found just once. The sequenced sample consisted of naive CD4+ T cells from blood. The receptors derive from a young man with type 1 diabetes.

This clone appeared a few times. DNA of the CDR3: TGCGCCAGCAGCCCGGCACAGGGGGCGAGAGATACGCAGTATTTT. Translation gives CASSPAQGARDTQYF. The chain couples TRBV5-1 to TRBJ2-3, with 9 bases lining up with TRBD1. The CDR3 runs 15 residues. Trimming at V came to 4 bases and at J to 5 bases, leaving 8 bases not matched to a gene. Germline V gene sequence: CDR1 SGHRS, CDR2 YFSETQ.

In this sample, this clone turned up a few times. The V and J genes are TRBV28 and TRBJ2-7, with D perhaps TRBD1 (6 bases). Trimming stripped 7 bases from V and 1 base from J, with 14 bases between. From germline, CDR1 is MDHEN and CDR2 SYDVKM. The CDR3 runs 14 residues. The CDR3 sequence is CASTSDSSSYEQYF. The CDR3 bases are TGTGCCAGCACTTCGGACAGTTCATCCTACGAGCAGTACTTC.

This clone was observed a few times. The chain joins TRBV7-9 to TRBJ1-4; tentative D call: TRBD1 (6 bases). The CDR3 has 13 amino acids. V was clipped by 7 bases and J by 6 bases, with 12 bases between them. Germline V gives CDR1 SEHNR, CDR2 FQNEAQ (reference sequence). CDR3 loop: CASTGRGHEKLFF. For the CDR3, the DNA is TGTGCCAGCACAGGCAGGGGACATGAAAAACTGTTTTTT.

This clone has a handful of counts. The chain has TRBV6-1 and TRBJ1-4, with D hard to call. Deletions cut 6 bases from V and 8 bases from J, with 19 bases between. The CDR3 sequence is 15 residues long. The germline V gene has CDR1 MNHNS and CDR2 SASEGT. The CDR3 DNA follows: TGTGCCAGCAGCCCAAACTCAACTCCGAAGGAAAAACTGTTTTTT. The encoded protein is CASSPNSTPKEKLFF.

This clone has more than one count but fewer than ten. This chain links TRBV29-1 with TRBJ1-2; tentative D call: TRBD1 (6 bases). Deletions cut 5 bases from V and 6 bases from J, with 16 bases between. This CDR3 has 13 residues. In germline, CDR1 is SQVTM, CDR2 ANQGSEA. Here the CDR3 reads CSVPPGAGDGYTF. The CDR3 region has the DNA TGCAGCGTTCCCCCGGGGGCAGGGGATGGCTACACCTTC.

In DNA form, the CDR3 reads TGTGCCAGCAGCCCTGGTCTAGCGGGGGGAGGTGGTGAGACCCAGTACTTC. Its translation is CASSPGLAGGGGETQYF. This chain uses TRBV4-2 with TRBJ2-5; 11 bases align to TRBD2. The CDR3 runs 17 residues. V shed 4 bases, J shed 5 bases, and the junction held 12 bases outside the gene matches. Germline loops: CDR1 LGHNA, CDR2 YNFKEQ.

This clone was recorded a few times. The same CDR3 arises from other DNA sequences in this sample as well. The chain is built from TRBV2 and TRBJ1-5; D ambiguous. The CDR3 contains 15 residues. Germline CDR1 is SNHLY and CDR2 is FYNNEI. The V gene lost 3 bases and the J gene lost 0 bases, with 9 bases spanning the gap. CDR3 residues: CASSDLGYSNQPQHF. Written as DNA, the CDR3 is TGTGCCAGCAGTGATCTGGGTTATAGCAATCAGCCCCAGCATTTT.

The V call is TRBV4-2, the J call TRBJ1-1; D gene uncertain. CDR1 and CDR2 (germline): LGHNA, YNFKEQ. The V end was cut by 2 bases, the J end by 6 bases, with 7 bases between. CDR3 length: 12 residues. The chain's CDR3 is CASSQSGPEAFF. As DNA, the CDR3 is TGTGCCAGCAGCCAAAGCGGCCCTGAAGCTTTCTTT.

A remark on this clone: Other DNA sequences of this sample code for an identical CDR3. The rearrangement joins TRBV18 to TRBJ2-5; tentative D call: TRBD1 (6 bases). Trimming removed 3 bases from V and 3 bases from J, with 8 bases in between. The CDR3 covers 13 residues. In germline, CDR1 is KGHSH, CDR2 LQKENI. The CDR3 reads CASSPRTEETQYF. DNA of the CDR3: TGTGCCAGCTCACCCCGGACAGAAGAGACCCAGTACTTC.

The chain combines TRBV7-2 with TRBJ2-1; 8 bases are a match to TRBD1. Trimming cost V 0 bases and J 8 bases; bases outside gene matches: 6. Per germline, CDR1 SGHTA and CDR2 FQGNSA. The CDR3 loop spans 15 amino acids. The CDR3 nucleotides are TGTGCCAGCAGCTTAGCGCCAGGGGGCTGGGATGAGCAGTTCTTC. Amino acids: CASSLAPGGWDEQFF.

This clone was observed a single time. The chain employs TRBV2 and TRBJ1-6, with D perhaps TRBD1 (6 bases). The CDR3 sequence is 13 residues long. V was clipped by 8 bases and J by 6 bases, with 11 bases between them. Germline assignment: CDR1 SNHLY and CDR2 FYNNEI. CDR3 nucleotide sequence: TGTGCCAGCGGGGGGCGATTTAATTCACCCCTCCACTTT. This gives the protein CASGGRFNSPLHF.

This clone occurred a few times. The chain employs TRBV9 and TRBJ2-3; tentative D call: TRBD2 (6 bases). The ends were cut back, 2 bases at V and 0 bases at J, with 19 bases in the middle. The CDR3 loop spans 18 amino acids. From germline, CDR1 is SGDLS and CDR2 YYNGEE. CDR3 sequence (DNA): TGTGCCAGCAGCGTTGGGGTACGGACTACCATTAGCACAGATACGCAGTATTTT. Translation: CASSVGVRTTISTDTQYF.

This clone showed up just a few times. The rearrangement links TRBV9 to TRBJ2-5, with unresolved D. CDR3 length: 16 amino acids. V was clipped by 0 bases and J by 0 bases, with 12 bases between them. Per germline, CDR1 SGDLS and CDR2 YYNGEE. CDR3 protein: CASSVGTLPHQETQYF. The CDR3, as DNA: TGTGCCAGCAGCGTAGGCACTCTCCCCCACCAAGAGACCCAGTACTTC. The complete variable domain, with remaining parts taken from reference TRBV9 and TRBJ2-5, reads DSGVTQTPKHLITATGQRVTLRCSPRSGDLSVYWYQQSLDQGLQFLIQYYNGEERAKGNILERFSAQQFPDLHSELNLSSLELGDSALYFCASSVGTLPHQETQYFGPGTRLLVL.

This clone was observed a handful of times. The V and J genes are TRBV6-5 and TRBJ1-2; 8 nucleotides match TRBD1. The ends lost 5 bases at V and 8 bases at J; junction bases unmatched: 10. Germline CDR1 is MNHEY and CDR2 is SVGAGI. This CDR3 spans 14 amino acids. The CDR3: CASSRDRPSGGYTF. CDR3 nucleotide sequence: TGTGCCAGCAGTCGGGACAGGCCGAGCGGCGGCTACACCTTC.

This clone has just a few counts. The chain carries TRBV4-3 and TRBJ2-3; 11 bases fit TRBD2. CDR3 size: 17 residues. V gave up 4 bases and J gave up 5 bases; unmatched junction bases: 11. CDR1 LGHNA and CDR2 YSLEER come from the germline V gene. The CDR3: CASSPTKTSGAIDTQYF. In DNA form, the CDR3 reads TGCGCCAGCAGCCCTACGAAGACTAGCGGGGCGATAGATACGCAGTATTTT.

There are a few counts of this clone. V and J are TRBV19 and TRBJ2-1, with D perhaps TRBD2 (5 bases). This CDR3 is 19 amino acids long. Between the trimmed V and J ends, which lost 3 bases and 0 bases, there was a span of 21 bases. Germline V gives CDR1 LNHDA, CDR2 SQIVND (reference sequence). The CDR3 DNA reads TGTGCCAGTAGTATTGGGGATCAATCAAGCGGTAGCTCCTACAATGAGCAGTTCTTC. Protein product: CASSIGDQSSGSSYNEQFF.

The rearrangement uses TRBV7-9 and TRBJ1-5, with D tentatively TRBD1 (5 bases). Germline assignment: CDR1 SEHNR and CDR2 FQNEAQ (reference sequence). Deletions cut 5 bases from V and 0 bases from J, with 11 bases between. There are 15 residues in the CDR3. The CDR3 DNA follows: TGTGCCAGCAGCCCCGGAGGGGTTAGCAATCAGCCCCAGCATTTT. Its translation is CASSPGGVSNQPQHF.

V usage is TRBV10-3 and J usage is TRBJ2-7; D is uncertain. The germline V gene encodes CDR1 ENHRY and CDR2 SYGVKD. This CDR3 has 11 residues. Trimming removed 0 bases at V and 5 bases at J, with 2 bases between. CDR3 loop: CAISESNEQYF. The DNA of the CDR3 is TGTGCCATCAGTGAGTCGAACGAGCAGTACTTC.

This clone was recorded a few times. The chain couples TRBV9 to TRBJ1-3; possible D gene TRBD1, 5 bases. This CDR3 contains 14 residues. From germline, CDR1 is SGDLS and CDR2 YYNGEE. The germline V and J ends were trimmed by 3 bases and 4 bases, with 11 bases remaining between them. The CDR3 sequence: CASSAGLQGNTIYF. As DNA, the CDR3 is TGTGCCAGCAGCGCAGGGCTTCAGGGAAACACCATATATTTT.

V and J are TRBV6-6 and TRBJ2-1, with D possibly TRBD2 on 7 matching bases. Trimming stripped 8 bases from V and 6 bases from J, with 14 bases between. Per germline, CDR1 MNHNY and CDR2 SVGAGI (reference sequence). The CDR3 spans 13 residues. Here the CDR3 reads CASALRGGNEQFF. For the CDR3, the DNA is TGTGCCAGCGCGTTGAGGGGGGGCAATGAGCAGTTCTTC.

This clone was found a few times. The V and J genes are TRBV7-2 and TRBJ1-2, with TRBD1 as a possible D gene (6 bases). V was pared by 5 bases and J by 2 bases, with 9 bases between. CDR1 and CDR2 from the germline V gene are SGHTA and FQGNSA. The CDR3 is 13 residues long. In nucleotides, the CDR3 is TGTGCCAGCAGCACCGGACAGAACTATGGCTACACCTTC. Translation: CASSTGQNYGYTF.

DNA for the CDR3: TGCAGCGCCGGACAGGCTTATGGCTACACCTTC. Translated: CSAGQAYGYTF. The chain has TRBV29-1 and TRBJ1-2; 7 bases agree with TRBD1. Trimming took 7 bases from V and 5 from J; bases not matched to a gene: 4. Germline V lookup: CDR1 SQVTM, CDR2 ANQGSEA. CDR3 length equals 11 residues.

J is TRBJ2-5 and V is TRBV5-1, with TRBD1 as a possible D gene (6 bases). V shed 5 bases and J shed 6 bases, with 14 bases lying between them. This CDR3 region has 13 residues. Germline values: CDR1 SGHRS, CDR2 YFSETQ. CDR3: CASSTSTGQTQYF. CDR3 DNA sequence: TGCGCCAGCAGTACATCTACAGGGCAGACCCAGTACTTC.

Note on this clone: A read error may produce the germline difference seen at one junction end. This chain connects TRBV7-9 to TRBJ2-4; D not certain. The CDR3 runs to 13 residues. The V gene's germline CDR1 is SEHNR and CDR2 FQNEAQ (reference sequence). CDR3 DNA sequence: TGTGCCAGCCGCTTTGAAGGAGAAAACATTCAGTACTTC. This encodes CASRFEGENIQYF.

This chain uses TRBV9 with TRBJ2-1, with D perhaps TRBD1 or TRBD2 (5 bases each). V shed 0 bases and J shed 4 bases, with 11 bases lying between them. The germline V gene has CDR1 SGDLS and CDR2 YYNGEE. The CDR3 is 15 amino acids. In DNA form, the CDR3 reads TGTGCCAGCAGCGTAGACGGGGCTCTATACAATGAGCAGTTCTTC. This encodes CASSVDGALYNEQFF.

This clone was seen a handful of times. No DNA is shown, since the ends of the CDR3 on it are uncertain; the CDR3 is the one TCRdb lists. V and J are TRBV21-1 and TRBJ1-2; the table's D call, TRBD1, was not checked against the DNA. TRBV21-1 is listed as a pseudogene. With termini counted, the CDR3 has 14 amino acids. The CDR3 sequence: CASSWGQGACGYTF.

This clone was seen only a few times. The CDR3 DNA reads as TGTGCCAGCAGCTCGCGGAAACAGGGGATTCGAGCCGGGGAGCTGTTTTTT. It codes for CASSSRKQGIRAGELFF. This sequence joins TRBV5-4 and TRBJ2-2, with TRBD1 identical over 7 bases. The CDR3 sequence is 17 residues long. CDR1 SGHNT and CDR2 YYREEE come from the germline V gene (reference sequence). Germline trimming cut 3 bases from V and 6 bases from J; bases unmatched to any gene: 14. Full variable domain (outside the CDR3, taken from reference TRBV5-4 and TRBJ2-2): ETGVTQSPTHLIKTRGQQVTLRCSSQSGHNTVSWYQQALGQGPQFIFQYYREEENGRGNFPPRFSGLQFPNYSSELNVNALELDDSALYLCASSSRKQGIRAGELFFGEGSRLTVL.

The V and J genes are TRBV15 and TRBJ1-4; no clear D. Germline V gives CDR1 LNHNV, CDR2 YYDKDF (reference sequence). V dropped 8 bases and J dropped 5 bases, with 12 bases sitting between them. The CDR3 has 13 residues. The CDR3 here is CATCRGPNEKLFF. The CDR3 nucleotides are TGTGCCACCTGTCGGGGTCCAAATGAAAAACTGTTTTTT.

This clone was seen only a few times. This chain links TRBV6-5 with TRBJ1-1, with D perhaps matching TRBD1 (6 bases). The CDR3 contains 15 residues. V lost 0 bases, J lost 0 bases, and 8 bases lay in between. Germline lookup yields CDR1 MNHEY and CDR2 SVGAGI. CDR3 nucleotide sequence: TGTGCCAGCAGTTACTCGGACAGTTTGAACACTGAAGCTTTCTTT. Translation gives CASSYSDSLNTEAFF.